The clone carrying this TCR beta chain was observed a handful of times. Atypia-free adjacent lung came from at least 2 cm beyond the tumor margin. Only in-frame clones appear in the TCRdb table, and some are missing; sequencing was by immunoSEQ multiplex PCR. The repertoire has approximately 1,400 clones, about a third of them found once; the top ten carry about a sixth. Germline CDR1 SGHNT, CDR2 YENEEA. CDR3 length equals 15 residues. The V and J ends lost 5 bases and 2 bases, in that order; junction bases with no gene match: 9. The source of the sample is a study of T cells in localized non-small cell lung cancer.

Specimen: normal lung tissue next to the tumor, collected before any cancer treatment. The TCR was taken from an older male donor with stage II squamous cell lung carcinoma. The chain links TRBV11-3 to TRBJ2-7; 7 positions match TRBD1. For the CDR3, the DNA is TGTGCCAGCAGCCACAGCCCCGGGACAGCCTACGAGCAGTACTTC. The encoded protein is CASSHSPGTAYEQYF.